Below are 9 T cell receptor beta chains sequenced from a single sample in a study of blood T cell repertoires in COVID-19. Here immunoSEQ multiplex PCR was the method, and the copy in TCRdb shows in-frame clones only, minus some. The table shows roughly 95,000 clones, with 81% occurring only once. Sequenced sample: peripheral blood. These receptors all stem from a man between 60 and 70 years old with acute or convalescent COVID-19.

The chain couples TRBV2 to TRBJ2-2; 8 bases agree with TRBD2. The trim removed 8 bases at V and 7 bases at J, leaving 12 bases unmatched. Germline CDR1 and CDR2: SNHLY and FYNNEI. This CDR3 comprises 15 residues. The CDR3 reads CASPSTSGAGGELFF. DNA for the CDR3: TGTGCCAGCCCTTCAACTAGCGGAGCTGGCGGGGAGCTGTTTTTT. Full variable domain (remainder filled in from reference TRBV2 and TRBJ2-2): EPEVTQTPSHQVTQMGQEVILRCVPISNHLYFYWYRQILGQKVEFLVSFYNNEISEKSEIFDDQFSVERPDGSNFTLKIRSTKLEDSAMYFCASPSTSGAGGELFFGEGSRLTVL.

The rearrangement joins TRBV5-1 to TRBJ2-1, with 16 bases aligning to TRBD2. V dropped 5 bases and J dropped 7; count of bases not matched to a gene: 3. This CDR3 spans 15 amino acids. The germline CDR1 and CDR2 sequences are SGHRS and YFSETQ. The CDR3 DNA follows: TGCGCCAGCAGATCGGGACTAGCGGGAGGGAATGAGCAGTTCTTC. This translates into CASRSGLAGGNEQFF.

The CDR3 nucleotides are TGTGCCAGCAGCTTAGCACAGGGGGCGCCGGGTCGTGGCTACACCTTC. It is translated as CASSLAQGAPGRGYTF. The chain recombines TRBV7-2 with TRBJ1-2; TRBD1 matches at 9 bases. The CDR3 contains 16 residues. Per germline, CDR1 SGHTA and CDR2 FQGNSA. Unmatched junction bases numbered 9, after V lost 0 bases and J lost 7 bases.

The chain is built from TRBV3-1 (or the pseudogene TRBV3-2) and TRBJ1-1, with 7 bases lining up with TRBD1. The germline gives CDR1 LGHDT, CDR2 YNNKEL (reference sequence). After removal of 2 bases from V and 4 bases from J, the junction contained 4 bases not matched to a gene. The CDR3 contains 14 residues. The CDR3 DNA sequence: TGTGCCAGCAGCCAACGGGGACAGTCCACTGAAGCTTTCTTT. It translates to CASSQRGQSTEAFF.

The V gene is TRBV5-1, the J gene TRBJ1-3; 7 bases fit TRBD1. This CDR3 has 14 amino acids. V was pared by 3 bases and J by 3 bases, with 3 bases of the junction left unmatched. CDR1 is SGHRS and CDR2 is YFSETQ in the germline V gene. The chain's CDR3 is CASSSTGIGNTIYF. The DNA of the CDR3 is TGCGCCAGCAGCTCGACAGGGATTGGAAACACCATATATTTT.

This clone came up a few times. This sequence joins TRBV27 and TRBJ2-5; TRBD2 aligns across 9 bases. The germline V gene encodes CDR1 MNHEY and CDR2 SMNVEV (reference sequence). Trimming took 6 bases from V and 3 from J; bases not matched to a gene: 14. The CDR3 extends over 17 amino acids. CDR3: CASSLGASGAKKETQYF. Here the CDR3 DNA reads TGTGCCAGCAGCCTTGGGGCTAGCGGGGCCAAAAAAGAGACCCAGTACTTC.

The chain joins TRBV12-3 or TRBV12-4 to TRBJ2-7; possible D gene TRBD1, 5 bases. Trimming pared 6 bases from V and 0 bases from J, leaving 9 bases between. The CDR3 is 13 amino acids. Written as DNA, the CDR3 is TGTGCCAGCAGGCAAGACAGCTCCTACGAGCAGTACTTC. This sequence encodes CASRQDSSYEQYF.

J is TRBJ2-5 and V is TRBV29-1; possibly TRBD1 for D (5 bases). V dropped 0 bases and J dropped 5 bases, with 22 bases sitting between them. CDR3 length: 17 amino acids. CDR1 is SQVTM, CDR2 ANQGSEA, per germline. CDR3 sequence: CSVEDLRQGFYMETQYF. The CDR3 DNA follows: TGCAGCGTTGAAGATCTTCGGCAGGGATTTTATATGGAGACCCAGTACTTC.

The CDR3 bases are TGTGCCAGCAGCTTACATCAGGCAGGGGCTGGAAACACCATATATTTT. Translating it yields CASSLHQAGAGNTIYF. The V and J genes are TRBV7-2 and TRBJ1-3; possibly TRBD1 for D (6 bases). CDR1 and CDR2 (germline): SGHTA, FQGNSA. The V gene lost 2 bases and the J gene lost 2 bases, with 13 bases spanning the gap. The CDR3 loop spans 16 amino acids. Full variable domain (outside the CDR3, taken from reference TRBV7-2 and TRBJ1-3): GAGVSQSPSNKVTEKGKDVELRCDPISGHTALYWYRQSLGQGLEFLIYFQGNSAPDKSGLPSDRFSAERTGGSVSTLTIQRTQQEDSAVYLCASSLHQAGAGNTIYFGEGSWLTVV.